This T cell receptor (beta chain) originates from a study of blood T cells in healthy people across ages. Study conclusions and caveats: The lack of PBMC sorting stopped any conclusive naive versus antigen-experienced comparison. The study lacked donor CMV status, which possibly confounded expanded clonotype changes.

A second PCR of roughly 7 to 11 cycles used a sample-barcoded 5' primer and a J-beta primer mix. A single record per CDR3 protein comes from TCRdb applying MiXCR to the 5' RACE reads. Found here are over a million distinct CDR3 sequences, 40% to 50% of them singletons; the top ten hold approximately 17%. This clonotype was seen only a few times. The antigen is not known. The germline gene is not matched at one end of the junction; a read error may be the cause. The CDR3 has 13 residues. Germline CDR1 is KGHSH and CDR2 is LQKENI. The source material was blood. This TCR was recovered from a woman between 55 and 75 years old in good health. The chain uses TRBV18 and TRBJ2-5; 7 nucleotides agree with TRBD2. The end of the DNA fits TRBJ2-7 better, so the J call may be wrong. The DNA for the CDR3 is TGTGCCAGCCCACCCGGCGGGAGAGGCGAGCAGTACTTC. Translating gives CASPPGGRGEQYF.